This TCR beta chain was observed in a study of cytomegalovirus exposure and HLA in healthy donors. Overall study: Of all 400 or so donors who were genotyped, roughly 81% belonged to the Caucasian-associated ancestry cluster. The study, taken as a whole, reports: A link between a missense DCLRE1C variant and TCR beta V- and J-gene trimming emerged from a later analysis. Diagnosis of cytomegalovirus status made by the classifier reportedly showed high specificity and sensitivity. Further analysis, carried out later, found HLA-associated TCR beta chains more clonally expanded than equally common other chains.

V lost 5 bases and J lost 2, with 10 bases in between. The CDR3 consists of 13 residues. Germline CDR1 SGHNT, CDR2 YENEEA. With 60 Vbeta and 13 Jbeta primers, the PCR was carried out. Repertoires were generated with immunoSEQ multiplex PCR, while TCRdb's copy carries only in-frame clones and drops some. The table includes roughly 250,000 clones, roughly four fifths detected once. On this clone itself: What it binds is unknown.

The receptor was isolated from a woman aged 40 to 50 in good health and CMV-seropositive. The sequencing sample was made of PBMCs. The V gene is TRBV11-3, the J gene TRBJ2-7, with D maybe TRBD2 (5 bases). As DNA, the CDR3 is TGTGCCAGCAGCCCCCCCGGGGCCTACGAGCAGTACTTC. Its protein is CASSPPGAYEQYF.